Following are 18 T cell receptor beta chains from one sample sequenced in a study of T cells in tumors after PD-1 blockade (dated by TCRdb to 2018 to 2020). The library was generated by the immunoSEQ multiplex PCR assay. This immuneACCESS table, as held by TCRdb, lists in-frame sequences with V and J called but not all clones. Of the missing ones, under half trace to an unresolved V gene in checked studies; the others have no known cause. This sample holds about 47,000 clones; 75% to 85% were observed only once. The top ten clones comprise over 15% of the sample. The sample's time point label is to be understood as: before anti-PD-1 therapy. This specimen consisted of PBMCs, obtained before anti-PD-1 treatment. These receptors were collected from a human donor with basal cell carcinoma.

The chain recombines TRBV18 with TRBJ2-7; D assignment may be TRBD1 or TRBD2 (5 bases each). Germline-derived CDR1 and CDR2 are KGHSH and LQKENI. CDR3 length equals 12 residues. Trimming took off 3 bases at V and 4 bases at J, with 7 bases between the two ends. The CDR3 is CASSPGGYEQYF. DNA of the CDR3: TGTGCCAGCTCACCTGGGGGATACGAGCAGTACTTC.

This clone has just a few counts. The CDR3, as DNA: TGTGCCAGCAGCCAAGCAATGGCAGCCTATGGCTACACCTTC. Its protein product is CASSQAMAAYGYTF. The chain carries TRBV3-1 (or the pseudogene TRBV3-2) and TRBJ1-2; no clear D gene. Germline CDR1 is LGHDT and CDR2 is YNNKEL (reference sequence). The CDR3 is 14 amino acids. Trimming took off 1 base at V and 4 bases at J, with 10 bases between the two ends.

This clone was recorded a few times. The chain couples TRBV5-1 to TRBJ2-7, with a possible D match to TRBD1 (6 bases). Between the trimmed V and J ends, which lost 4 bases and 1 base, there was a span of 12 bases. The CDR3 has 14 residues. CDR1 is SGHRS, CDR2 YFSETQ, per germline. CDR3 in DNA: TGCGCCAGCAGCACAGGGACCAGGTCCTACGAGCAGTACTTC. It is translated as CASSTGTRSYEQYF.

This clone was recorded a few times. The genes are TRBV18 and TRBJ2-2; 10 bases agree with TRBD2. Per the germline V gene, CDR1 is KGHSH and CDR2 is LQKENI. CDR3 length equals 16 residues. The ends lost 3 bases at V and 3 bases at J; junction bases unmatched: 4. The CDR3 here is CASSPILAGHTGELFF. The CDR3 DNA is TGTGCCAGCTCACCTATACTAGCGGGGCACACCGGGGAGCTGTTTTTT.

J is TRBJ1-5 and V is TRBV27, with D perhaps matching TRBD1 (5 bases). This CDR3 comprises 17 residues. The germline gives CDR1 MNHEY, CDR2 SMNVEV (reference sequence). The V gene lost 3 bases and the J gene lost 1 base, with 16 bases spanning the gap. In DNA form, the CDR3 reads TGTGCCAGCAGTTTTGGGGGGATTCCTCGGAGCAATCAGCCCCAGCATTTT. Translation gives CASSFGGIPRSNQPQHF.

The chain uses TRBV5-4 and TRBJ2-7, with D uncertain. Germline loops: CDR1 SGHNT, CDR2 YYREEE (reference sequence). V lost 0 bases, J lost 2 bases, and 9 bases lay in between. The CDR3 is 14 residues long. DNA of the CDR3: TGTGCCAGCAGCTTGGGGACGGACGCCTACGAGCAGTACTTC. Translation gives CASSLGTDAYEQYF.

The gene calls are TRBV15 and TRBJ1-3; unclear D gene. CDR3 size: 17 residues. Per germline, CDR1 LNHNV and CDR2 YYDKDF (reference sequence). V was cut by 3 bases and J by 0 bases, with 15 bases left in between. The CDR3: CATSSREGFSSGNTIYF. The CDR3 DNA follows: TGTGCCACCAGCAGTAGAGAGGGCTTCTCCTCTGGAAACACCATATATTTT.

The chain has TRBV27 and TRBJ2-7, with 7 bases identical to TRBD1. Germline V lookup: CDR1 MNHEY, CDR2 SMNVEV (reference sequence). The V gene end was trimmed by 7 bases and the J gene end by 6 bases; junction bases not matched to a gene: 12. The CDR3 is 14 residues long. CDR3 bases: TGTGCCAGCACCGATCCGGACAGGTTGGGCGAGCAGTACTTC. Encoded protein: CASTDPDRLGEQYF.

The chain has TRBV20-1 and TRBJ2-7; TRBD2 might be the D (6 bases). Trimming cost V 3 bases and J 2 bases, with 26 bases left between them. The CDR3 extends over 18 amino acids. Looked up from germline, CDR1 is DFQATT and CDR2 is SNEGSKA (reference sequence). The DNA for the CDR3 is TGCAGTGCTAGTTCCGCCTTAACCGGACGGGGGAACACCTACGAGCAGTACTTC. Translated, it gives CSASSALTGRGNTYEQYF.

The rearrangement joins TRBV7-3 to TRBJ2-5; D is undetermined. Germline CDR1 and CDR2: SGHTA and FQGTGA. V was clipped by 5 bases and J by 2 bases, with 9 bases between them. The CDR3 has 13 amino acids. CDR3 in DNA: TGTGCCAGCAGCGCCGGAGCTCAAGAGACCCAGTACTTC. Its protein is CASSAGAQETQYF.

This chain uses TRBV29-1 with TRBJ2-3, with 9 bases lining up with TRBD2. The CDR3 runs 17 residues. Germline CDR1 and CDR2: SQVTM and ANQGSEA. The trim removed 6 bases at V and 2 bases at J, leaving 15 bases unmatched. The CDR3 DNA reads as TGCAGCGTCGTCGCGCCGGGACTAGCAGATCACACAGATACGCAGTATTTT. Its translation: CSVVAPGLADHTDTQYF.

The chain carries TRBV6-1 and TRBJ1-2, with D hard to call. V was clipped by 2 bases and J by 2 bases, with 6 bases between them. Germline V lookup: CDR1 MNHNS, CDR2 SASEGT. This CDR3 is 13 amino acids long. The CDR3: CASSELRNYGYTF. The DNA of the CDR3 is TGTGCCAGCAGTGAATTACGGAACTATGGCTACACCTTC.

Only one count was recorded for this clone. The chain links TRBV19 to TRBJ1-2; 7 bases map to TRBD1. From germline, CDR1 is LNHDA and CDR2 SQIVND (reference sequence). The CDR3 is 14 residues long. After removal of 7 bases from V and 3 bases from J, the junction contained 8 bases not matched to a gene. The CDR3 loop reads CASTGTASYYGYTF. DNA of the CDR3: TGTGCCAGTACCGGGACAGCGAGTTACTATGGCTACACCTTC. Full variable domain (remainder filled in from reference TRBV19 and TRBJ1-2): DGGITQSPKYLFRKEGQNVTLSCEQNLNHDAMYWYRQDPGQGLRLIYYSQIVNDFQKGDIAEGYSVSREKKESFPLTVTSAQKNPTAFYLCASTGTASYYGYTFGSGTRLTVV.

This chain links TRBV28 with TRBJ1-4; possible D gene TRBD1, 5 bases. The CDR3 contains 11 residues. V was clipped by 4 bases and J by 8 bases, with 5 bases between them. Germline CDR1 and CDR2: MDHEN and SYDVKM. DNA of the CDR3: TGTGCCAGCAGTTGGGACGAAAAACTGTTTTTT. Its protein product is CASSWDEKLFF.

This chain links TRBV5-5 with TRBJ1-4; 8 positions agree with TRBD1. This CDR3 is built from 15 residues. After removal of 0 bases from V and 5 bases from J, the junction contained 3 bases not matched to a gene. Germline CDR1 SGHKS, CDR2 YYEKEE (reference sequence). CDR3 nucleotide sequence: TGTGCCAGCAGCTTGGCCGGGACAGGCAATGAAAAACTGTTTTTT. Translation gives CASSLAGTGNEKLFF.

The chain couples TRBV28 to TRBJ2-5; the D is unclear. V lost 1 base and J lost 2, with 8 bases in between. Germline V gene sequence: CDR1 MDHEN, CDR2 SYDVKM. The CDR3 consists of 14 residues. The CDR3 nucleotides read TGTGCCAGCAGTTTATTGGAAAGACAAGAGACCCAGTACTTC. It encodes CASSLLERQETQYF.

This chain connects TRBV5-4 to TRBJ1-3; D gene uncertain. V shed 0 bases and J shed 3 bases, with 10 bases lying between them. Germline values: CDR1 SGHNT, CDR2 YYREEE (reference sequence). The CDR3 extends over 15 amino acids. This chain's CDR3 is CASSLGLLGGNTIYF. The CDR3 DNA reads TGTGCCAGCAGCTTGGGCCTCTTAGGTGGAAACACCATATATTTT.

The rearrangement joins TRBV3-1 (or the pseudogene TRBV3-2) to TRBJ2-1; D is unclear. CDR3 size: 15 residues. Trimming removed 0 bases from V and 9 bases from J, with 15 bases in between. In germline, CDR1 is LGHDT, CDR2 YNNKEL (reference sequence). CDR3 in amino acids: CASSQDRVGMGEQFF. For the CDR3, the DNA is TGTGCCAGCAGCCAAGATCGGGTAGGAATGGGTGAGCAGTTCTTC.